These T cell receptor beta chains were read from a single sample in a study of blood T cell repertoires in COVID-19. Sequencing was performed with immunoSEQ multiplex PCR; in TCRdb, only in-frame clones are kept and a portion is missing. This table holds about 380,000 clones, 85% found once. The sequenced sample consisted of peripheral blood. The source is a young woman with acute or convalescent COVID-19. Each CDR3 is given with its conserved first and last residue. The D gene is left open where the match is weak. A clone size is listed for some rows: how often the clone was seen (once, few, many), or a class if it is expanded.

CDR3 DNA: TGTGCCAGCAGCCGTAGCGGGGGGCCGGGAGATACGCAGTATTTT
CDR3 protein: CASSRSGGPGDTQYF
J gene: TRBJ2-3
V gene: TRBV7-9
clone size: -
D gene: TRBD2

CDR3 DNA: TGCGCCAGCAGCTGGGGGACAGGCGGATCAATGAATGAGCAGTTCTTC
CDR3 protein: CASSWGTGGSMNEQFF
J gene: TRBJ2-1
V gene: TRBV5-1
clone size: -
D gene: TRBD1

CDR3 DNA: TGTGCCAGCCGCCGCCGTGGCAGCTCTGGAAACACCATATATTTT
CDR3 protein: CASRRRGSSGNTIYF
J gene: TRBJ1-3
V gene: TRBV11-1
clone size: -
D gene: -

CDR3 DNA: TGTGCCAGCAGTTACTCGACAGAAATCCCCAATGAAAAACTGTTTTTT
CDR3 protein: CASSYSTEIPNEKLFF
J gene: TRBJ1-4
V gene: TRBV6-6
clone size: -
D gene: -

CDR3 DNA: TGTGCCAGCAGTCCCAAAGCGGGAGAATTGCCAGATACGCAGTATTTT
CDR3 protein: CASSPKAGELPDTQYF
J gene: TRBJ2-3
V gene: TRBV28
clone size: -
D gene: TRBD2

CDR3 DNA: TGTGCCACCCCAGGGGGGACTAACTATGGCTACACCTTC
CDR3 protein: CATPGGTNYGYTF
J gene: TRBJ1-2
V gene: TRBV27
clone size: -
D gene: TRBD1

CDR3 DNA: TGTGCCAGCAGTCCTCGGGGTCTAGGCAATCAGCCCCAGCATTTT
CDR3 protein: CASSPRGLGNQPQHF
J gene: TRBJ1-5
V gene: TRBV27
clone size: -
D gene: -

CDR3 DNA: TGCGCCAGCAGCCAATTAACAGGGAACAATCAGCCCCAGCATTTT
CDR3 protein: CASSQLTGNNQPQHF
J gene: TRBJ1-5
V gene: TRBV4-1
clone size: -
D gene: -

CDR3 DNA: TGTGCCAGCAGTGGTAGCGGGGGGCCCCAGTACTTC
CDR3 protein: CASSGSGGPQYF
J gene: TRBJ2-4
V gene: TRBV27
clone size: once
D gene: TRBD2

CDR3 DNA: TGTGCCAGCTCACAAGCCGGGACAGGGACTAATCAGCCCCAGCATTTT
CDR3 protein: CASSQAGTGTNQPQHF
J gene: TRBJ1-5
V gene: TRBV18
clone size: once
D gene: TRBD1

CDR3 DNA: TGCGCCAGCAGCTCAGAACCTGGGACAGTTCGACACGAGCAGTACTTC
CDR3 protein: CASSSEPGTVRHEQYF
J gene: TRBJ2-7
V gene: TRBV5-1
clone size: -
D gene: TRBD1

CDR3 DNA: TGTGCCAGCAGTTTGCGGAGGACCCTTGAAGCTTTCTTT
CDR3 protein: CASSLRRTLEAFF
J gene: TRBJ1-1
V gene: TRBV12-3/TRBV12-4
clone size: few
D gene: -

CDR3 DNA: TGTGCCAGCAGAGGGGCCAGAACGCAGTATTTT
CDR3 protein: CASRGARTQYF
J gene: TRBJ2-3
V gene: TRBV12-3/TRBV12-4
clone size: -
D gene: -

CDR3 DNA: TGTGCCTGGACCGGACAGGGGGGGGTCATGAACACTGAAGCTTTCTTT
CDR3 protein: CAWTGQGGVMNTEAFF
J gene: TRBJ1-1
V gene: TRBV30
clone size: -
D gene: TRBD1

CDR3 DNA: TGTGCCAGCAGCTTAGGGGACAGACAAATGAGTGAAGCTTTCTTT
CDR3 protein: CASSLGDRQMSEAFF
J gene: TRBJ1-1
V gene: TRBV7-9
clone size: -
D gene: TRBD1

CDR3 DNA: TGTGCCAGCGGACAGCTGTTGATGGAGCAGTACTTC
CDR3 protein: CASGQLLMEQYF
J gene: TRBJ2-7
V gene: TRBV6-5
clone size: -
D gene: -

CDR3 DNA: TGTGCCAGCAGCCAGGGGACAGGGGGCGTCTTTATTCAAGAGACCCAGTACTTC
CDR3 protein: CASSQGTGGVFIQETQYF
J gene: TRBJ2-5
V gene: TRBV3-1/TRBV3-2
clone size: -
D gene: TRBD1

CDR3 DNA: TGCGCCAGCAGCCAAGATAAACAGCGGGTTGACGAGCAGTACTTC
CDR3 protein: CASSQDKQRVDEQYF
J gene: TRBJ2-7
V gene: TRBV4-1
clone size: -
D gene: -

CDR3 DNA: TGCAGTGCTAGTGAGTCAGGGGTTTACAATGAGCAGTTCTTC
CDR3 protein: CSASESGVYNEQFF
J gene: TRBJ2-1
V gene: TRBV20-1
clone size: -
D gene: -

CDR3 DNA: TGTGCCAGCAGTCCCATATTAAAACAGGGGATGGCTTTCTTT
CDR3 protein: CASSPILKQGMAFF
J gene: TRBJ1-1
V gene: TRBV6-6
clone size: -
D gene: TRBD1

CDR3 DNA: TGCGCCAGCAGCCCCCGGGATTACTACGAGCAGTACTTC
CDR3 protein: CASSPRDYYEQYF
J gene: TRBJ2-7
V gene: TRBV5-1
clone size: -
D gene: -

CDR3 DNA: TGTGCCACCAGCGCCCCCAGTGAAGGGGTGCAAGAGACCCAGTACTTC
CDR3 protein: CATSAPSEGVQETQYF
J gene: TRBJ2-5
V gene: TRBV15
clone size: -
D gene: -

CDR3 DNA: TGTGCCAGCAGCCCCGCGGACAGGGGAAGAAACACCATATATTTT
CDR3 protein: CASSPADRGRNTIYF
J gene: TRBJ1-3
V gene: TRBV4-2
clone size: -
D gene: TRBD1

CDR3 DNA: TGTGCCAGCAGAAGGGAGGGCTACACCTTC
CDR3 protein: CASRREGYTF
J gene: TRBJ1-2
V gene: TRBV27
clone size: -
D gene: -

CDR3 DNA: TGTGCTAGTGGTTTGGTAGAGAGCGTACCTAACTATGGCTACACCTTC
CDR3 protein: CASGLVESVPNYGYTF
J gene: TRBJ1-2
V gene: TRBV12-5
clone size: once
D gene: -

CDR3 DNA: TGTGCCAGCAGTTTCCCGGGGGACAAAAACATTCAGTACTTC
CDR3 protein: CASSFPGDKNIQYF
J gene: TRBJ2-4
V gene: TRBV6-5
clone size: many
D gene: -

CDR3 DNA: TGTGCCAGCAGCCTCCCGGGACAGGGGAACACTGAAGCTTTCTTT
CDR3 protein: CASSLPGQGNTEAFF
J gene: TRBJ1-1
V gene: TRBV3-1/TRBV3-2
clone size: few
D gene: TRBD1

CDR3 DNA: TGTGCCAGCAGCTCCCGGACAGGGAATTCACCCCTCCACTTT
CDR3 protein: CASSSRTGNSPLHF
J gene: TRBJ1-6
V gene: TRBV9
clone size: -
D gene: TRBD1

CDR3 DNA: TGTGCCAGCAGCTATGGGACAGGGGGCGGAGTGACTGAAGCTTTCTTT
CDR3 protein: CASSYGTGGGVTEAFF
J gene: TRBJ1-1
V gene: TRBV5-5
clone size: -
D gene: TRBD1

CDR3 DNA: TGTGCCAGCAGCGCTAGCGGGGGGGCCATGGAGACCCAGTACTTC
CDR3 protein: CASSASGGAMETQYF
J gene: TRBJ2-5
V gene: TRBV7-8
clone size: -
D gene: TRBD2

CDR3 DNA: TGTGCCTGGAGTGGACAGGGAACTGAAGCTTTCTTT
CDR3 protein: CAWSGQGTEAFF
J gene: TRBJ1-1
V gene: TRBV30
clone size: -
D gene: TRBD1

CDR3 DNA: TGTGCCAGCAGCTTCTTATTAAGGGCGGGCAATGAGCAGTTCTTC
CDR3 protein: CASSFLLRAGNEQFF
J gene: TRBJ2-1
V gene: TRBV11-2
clone size: -
D gene: -

CDR3 DNA: TGCGCCAGCAGCCTCGACAGCTATGGCTACACCTTC
CDR3 protein: CASSLDSYGYTF
J gene: TRBJ1-2
V gene: TRBV5-1
clone size: -
D gene: -

CDR3 DNA: TGTGCCAGCAGCTTGAATACAGGGGGGCCTCAGCCCCAGCATTTT
CDR3 protein: CASSLNTGGPQPQHF
J gene: TRBJ1-5
V gene: TRBV7-9
clone size: -
D gene: TRBD1

CDR3 DNA: TGTGCCAGCAGGGAAGACCGGGGTCATCTCTTCTACGAGCAGTACTTC
CDR3 protein: CASREDRGHLFYEQYF
J gene: TRBJ2-7
V gene: TRBV28
clone size: -
D gene: -

CDR3 DNA: TGCGCCAGCAGCACGGGACAGATGAACACTGAAGCTTTCTTT
CDR3 protein: CASSTGQMNTEAFF
J gene: TRBJ1-1
V gene: TRBV5-1
clone size: once
D gene: TRBD1

CDR3 DNA: TGTGCCAGCAGCCTCGAAGGGGGACACCTGAACACTGAAGCTTTCTTT
CDR3 protein: CASSLEGGHLNTEAFF
J gene: TRBJ1-1
V gene: TRBV7-9
clone size: -
D gene: -

CDR3 DNA: TGCGCCAGCAGCCCCGAGGGACAGGGGGACGAGCAGTACTTC
CDR3 protein: CASSPEGQGDEQYF
J gene: TRBJ2-7
V gene: TRBV4-1
clone size: few
D gene: TRBD1

CDR3 DNA: TGCGCCAGCAGACCCCCGACGAGGGGGCCGATGAACACTGAAGCTTTCTTT
CDR3 protein: CASRPPTRGPMNTEAFF
J gene: TRBJ1-1
V gene: TRBV4-1
clone size: once
D gene: TRBD1

CDR3 DNA: TGTGCCAGCAGCCAAGGGGGGAGACAGGGGGCGAGCACTGAAGCTTTCTTT
CDR3 protein: CASSQGGRQGASTEAFF
J gene: TRBJ1-1
V gene: TRBV3-1/TRBV3-2
clone size: -
D gene: TRBD1

CDR3 DNA: TGTGCTAGTGGCGCCGACAGGGTCTCCTACAATGAGCAGTTCTTC
CDR3 protein: CASGADRVSYNEQFF
J gene: TRBJ2-1
V gene: TRBV12-5
clone size: -
D gene: TRBD1

CDR3 DNA: TGTGCCAGCAGCTCACAGGGAGGGGGGGAGCTGTTTTTT
CDR3 protein: CASSSQGGGELFF
J gene: TRBJ2-2
V gene: TRBV11-2
clone size: -
D gene: -

CDR3 DNA: TGCGCCAGCAGCCAGGAGGGGCTAGTAAATGAAAAACTGTTTTTT
CDR3 protein: CASSQEGLVNEKLFF
J gene: TRBJ1-4
V gene: TRBV4-1
clone size: -
D gene: -

CDR3 DNA: TGCGCCAGCAGCTCGGGTCACGAGCAGTACTTC
CDR3 protein: CASSSGHEQYF
J gene: TRBJ2-7
V gene: TRBV5-1
clone size: -
D gene: -

CDR3 DNA: TGTGCCAGCAGCTTAGCCGCGTACGAGCAGTACTTC
CDR3 protein: CASSLAAYEQYF
J gene: TRBJ2-7
V gene: TRBV11-2
clone size: few
D gene: -

CDR3 DNA: TGCAGTGCTAGCGAGGGTTATCAGTACTTC
CDR3 protein: CSASEGYQYF
J gene: TRBJ2-4
V gene: TRBV20-1
clone size: -
D gene: -

CDR3 DNA: TGCGCCAGCAGCTTGGATCCTACAGGGGGAGGGAACACTGAAGCTTTCTTT
CDR3 protein: CASSLDPTGGGNTEAFF
J gene: TRBJ1-1
V gene: TRBV5-1
clone size: -
D gene: TRBD1

CDR3 DNA: TGTGCCACCAGCAGAGATCGGTCATCAGGAAACACCATATATTTT
CDR3 protein: CATSRDRSSGNTIYF
J gene: TRBJ1-3
V gene: TRBV15
clone size: -
D gene: -

CDR3 DNA: TGCGCCAGCAGCCTCCTCGGACAGGGGGACAATGAGCAGTTCTTC
CDR3 protein: CASSLLGQGDNEQFF
J gene: TRBJ2-1
V gene: TRBV5-1
clone size: -
D gene: TRBD1